This entry concerns a single T cell receptor (beta chain). What it recognizes is unknown. With a much larger clone just one base away, this may be a read error. Germline V gene lookup returns CDR1 SGHDT and CDR2 YYEEEE. The CDR3 runs 14 residues. The data were obtained in a study of blood T cells in healthy people across ages. Study results and caveats: Diversity of TCR beta per million T cells declined in a roughly linear way with age.

No fewer than 5.5 micrograms of total RNA were isolated from every sample. A sample-barcoded 5' primer and a J-beta primer mix were used in a second PCR of roughly 6 to 12 cycles. TCRdb passed the 5' RACE reads through MiXCR, listing each CDR3 protein once. The sample consists of approximately 680,000 distinct CDR3 sequences, roughly 32% of them appearing once. Material for sequencing was blood. The chain has TRBV5-6 and TRBJ2-7, with unresolved D. The source is an elderly woman in good health. CDR3 region: CASSYTGSAYKQYF. As DNA, the CDR3 is TGTGCCAGCAGCTATACCGGGTCTGCCTACAAGCAGTACTTC.